The rows below give T cell receptor beta chains drawn from one sample of a study of shared clonotypes between healthy human individuals. Libraries were prepared by immunoSEQ multiplex PCR; TCRdb keeps only in-frame clonotypes and omits some of them. Of approximately 500,000 clones in the sample, 70% to 85% are singletons; the top ten hold approximately 12%. Sequencing was done on a sample of PBMCs. Receptors originate from a middle-aged woman in good health. Some clones in this sample may be carry-over from other donors' samples. CDR3s include the opening cysteine and the closing phenylalanine or tryptophan. The order of the fields is D gene, clone size, J gene, V gene, CDR3 DNA, CDR3 protein. The D gene is left open where the match is weak. A clone size is listed for some rows: how often the clone was seen (once, few, many), or a class if it is expanded.

-	once	TRBJ1-1	TRBV7-6	TGTGCCAGCAGCTTAGACGGGAGGACTGAAGCTTTCTTT	CASSLDGRTEAFF
TRBD1	-	TRBJ1-2	TRBV6-5	TGTGCCAGCAGGGCAACAGGGGTCGACTATGGCTACACCTTC	CASRATGVDYGYTF
TRBD2	few	TRBJ2-1	TRBV7-6	TGTGCCAGCAGCTTAGTACTCGCGGGAGGGCCACATGAGCAGTTCTTC	CASSLVLAGGPHEQFF
-	once	TRBJ2-4	TRBV6-5	TGTGCCAGCAGTTACTCGACTCCCACCAGGGACATTCAGTACTTC	CASSYSTPTRDIQYF
-	-	TRBJ2-6	TRBV6-5	TGTGCCAGCAGAAGGGGGAGGAGTGGGGCCAACGTCCTGACTTTC	CASRRGRSGANVLTF
-	few	TRBJ1-5	TRBV18	TGTGCCAGCTCACCCCAGGTCAATCAGCCCCAGCATTTT	CASSPQVNQPQHF
-	few	TRBJ2-1	TRBV4-2	TGTGCCAGCAGCCAACTCGCCCGGGGTAGGAGGGGGAATGAGCAGTTCTTC	CASSQLARGRRGNEQFF
-	-	TRBJ2-2	TRBV5-1	TGCGCCAGCAGCTTGGCTGGGGTCGGCGGGGAGCTGTTTTTT	CASSLAGVGGELFF
-	-	TRBJ1-1	TRBV5-1	TGCGCCAGCAGCTCTCACTCAGGGATTACGAACACTGAAGCTTTCTTT	CASSSHSGITNTEAFF
-	-	TRBJ2-2	TRBV18	TGTGCCAGCTCACCTCTAGGGGCCCGTTCCGGGGAGCTGTTTTTT	CASSPLGARSGELFF
TRBD2	-	TRBJ2-6	TRBV11-1	TGTGCCAGCAGCTCGGGACTAGCGGGTAGCTCTGGGGCCAACGTCCTGACTTTC	CASSSGLAGSSGANVLTF
TRBD1	-	TRBJ1-1	TRBV28	TGTGCCAGCAAGACAGGGGGCAACACTGAAGCTTTCTTT	CASKTGGNTEAFF
TRBD2	few	TRBJ2-5	TRBV10-3	TGTGCCATCAGTGAGTCGGGAGGGGAAGAGACCCAGTACTTC	CAISESGGEETQYF
TRBD1	-	TRBJ2-1	TRBV9	TGTGCCAGCAGCGTAGCCGGGACAGATGGGGTCGGTGAGCAGTTCTTC	CASSVAGTDGVGEQFF
-	-	TRBJ2-1	TRBV7-2	TGTGCCAGCAGCTTAGGGGGACGAAGGGAGTTCTTC	CASSLGGRREFF
TRBD1	-	TRBJ1-1	TRBV27	TGTGCCAGCAGTCCCGGGACAGGGGCCCCGAACACTGAAGCTTTCTTT	CASSPGTGAPNTEAFF
TRBD2	few	TRBJ2-5	TRBV6-6	TGTGCCAGCAGCCGGACTAGCCCGCAAGAGACCCAGTACTTC	CASSRTSPQETQYF
-	-	TRBJ1-1	TRBV19	TGTGCCAGCGAGTCGGGGGTTGGAGGGACTGAAGCTTTCTTT	CASESGVGGTEAFF
TRBD1	-	TRBJ1-2	TRBV19	TGTGCCAGTACCGACCCGGGCCGACAGGGAGGATATGGCTACACCTTC	CASTDPGRQGGYGYTF
TRBD1	-	TRBJ1-2	TRBV6-1	TGTGCCAGCGCCACACAGGGGGCTGCCGGCTACACCTTC	CASATQGAAGYTF
TRBD1	few	TRBJ2-7	TRBV10-2	TGCGCCAGCAGTGAGCCTGGGACAGGGGGGAGGTACGAGCAGTACTTC	CASSEPGTGGRYEQYF
-	-	TRBJ1-4	TRBV15	TGTGCCACCAGCAGCCCACAGGACGGCTTAAATCGTGAAAAACTGTTTTTT	CATSSPQDGLNREKLFF
TRBD2	-	TRBJ2-3	TRBV11-3	TGTGCCAGCAGCCCTGCTAGCGGGAGGTTCACAGATACGCAGTATTTT	CASSPASGRFTDTQYF
-	-	TRBJ1-4	TRBV9	TGTGCCAGCAGCGTAGCGGGAGGGTCCCCCACTAATGAAAAACTGTTTTTT	CASSVAGGSPTNEKLFF
-	-	TRBJ1-5	TRBV28	TGTGCCAGCAGTTTGTTAGGGGGCAATCAGCCCCAGCATTTT	CASSLLGGNQPQHF
-	-	TRBJ2-5	TRBV28	TGTGCCAGCAGTTTATTTTACAGGGCACAAGAGACCCAGTACTTC	CASSLFYRAQETQYF
-	few	TRBJ2-7	TRBV27	TGTGCCAGCAGTCCAACAACAACGGGGCGAGCCTACGAGCAGTACTTC	CASSPTTTGRAYEQYF
TRBD1	-	TRBJ2-7	TRBV5-6	TGTGCCAGCAGCTTGGCCATGGGACAGACGGCCCCCTACGAGCAGTACTTC	CASSLAMGQTAPYEQYF
TRBD2	-	TRBJ2-7	TRBV7-2	TGTGCCAGCAGCTTAAGGGGGGGACTAGCGGGAGAGCAGTACTTC	CASSLRGGLAGEQYF
TRBD2	-	TRBJ2-5	TRBV6-5	TGTGCCAGCAGTTACATAGCGGGGAAAGAGACCCAGTACTTC	CASSYIAGKETQYF
-	-	TRBJ2-7	TRBV2	TGTGCCAGCAGGCTTCTCGGGGACGGGCGCTACGAGCAGTACTTC	CASRLLGDGRYEQYF
TRBD2	-	TRBJ2-1	TRBV7-2	TGTGCCAGCAGCTTAAAGGGACTAGCGGGAGTCAATGAGCAGTTCTTC	CASSLKGLAGVNEQFF
-	-	TRBJ2-5	TRBV5-8	TGTGCCAGCAGCTTGGGAGTGGCCGCGGGGGAGACCCAGTACTTC	CASSLGVAAGETQYF
-	-	TRBJ2-1	TRBV19	TGTGCCAGTAGTATCGTTAGCTCCTACAATGAGCAGTTCTTC	CASSIVSSYNEQFF
TRBD1	-	TRBJ2-7	TRBV5-4	TGTGCCAGCAGCTTGTCCAGGACAGGGGACGAGCAGTACTTC	CASSLSRTGDEQYF
-	-	TRBJ2-7	TRBV30	TGTGCTTTGGACCCCGGGCAATCCTACGAGCAGTACTTC	CALDPGQSYEQYF
-	once	TRBJ1-3	TRBV19	TGTGCCAGTACCCGGGGGGGCTCTGGAAACACCATATATTTT	CASTRGGSGNTIYF
-	-	TRBJ1-1	TRBV6-4	TGTGCCAGCAGTCCCGGGGGTACCCATGGGAACACTGAAGCTTTCTTT	CASSPGGTHGNTEAFF